A selection of T cell receptor beta chains follows, all from one sample in a study of regulatory T cells in long-lasting Graves disease. TCRdb re-derived calls from the multiplex PCR reads in MiXCR, one entry per CDR3 protein. This sample carries about 430,000 distinct CDR3 sequences, roughly a fifth of them seen once, and the ten largest clones take roughly an eighth. This specimen consisted of peripheral blood mononuclear cells (PBMCs), obtained when the disease was refractory, from a patient treated with antithyroid drugs. The receptors derive from a female donor with Graves disease. The conserved cysteine and the conserved F or W are not part of the CDR3 here. The order of the fields is V gene, CDR3 protein.

>TRBV14
ASSHEIQTGAGELF
>TRBV20-1
SARKTLNTEAF
>TRBV28
ASRPGTGDRHEQY
>TRBV11-2
ASSPPQGGEAF
>TRBV24-1
ATSDGQLGAGEQY
>TRBV3-1
ASSQDLTDTIGF
>TRBV5-5
ASSWGLETGELF
>TRBV19
ASSIKAVNTEAF
>TRBV29-1
SVGPGLYEQY
>TRBV3-1
ASSQDQDRVEIYEQY
>TRBV6-1
ASDRTSSYEQY
>TRBV19
ASSISATEAF
>TRBV11-2
ASSLTDSYSPLH
>TRBV6-2/TRBV6-3
ASSRSGSGSYEQY
>TRBV7-2
ASSDIAASTDTQY
>TRBV6-1
ASSTDGPGELF
>TRBV5-1
ASSGGPYEQY
>TRBV3-1
ASSRTDSNSPLH
>TRBV6-1
ASALGGDRETQY
>TRBV20-1
SARDRGNTEAF
>TRBV3-1
ASSQDQGGLNSPLH
>TRBV6-2/TRBV6-3
ASSGDRITDTQY
>TRBV2
ASSDPAEKLF
>TRBV7-9
ASSMGLAGVTGELF
>TRBV28
ASSLSGTGTVYGYT
>TRBV4-1
ASSQDKEVGQPIIPWAQH
>TRBV28
ASSTGQPSEQY
>TRBV7-9
ASSLGTGGDEKLF
>TRBV4-1
ASSQVGTAFYGYT
>TRBV12-3/TRBV12-4
ASSEGRGAQPQH
>TRBV20-1
SAGGVNYYEQY
>TRBV6-9
ASSYSGDRANEQF
>TRBV6-1
ASELVPSGELF
>TRBV4-1
ASSQERRGADEQY
>TRBV6-1
ASTIAEVAKNIQY
>TRBV29-1
SVLTSGSETQY
>TRBV15
ATSRDHGQETQY
>TRBV20-1
SAKSESTDTQY
>TRBV28
ASSRPGTGGGEQY
>TRBV28
ASSLLAEDTQY
>TRBV7-8
ASSFRAEGGIYEQY
>TRBV28
ASCNLQGEETQY
>TRBV5-4
ASSVRGPAETQY
>TRBV20-1
SALRASGTEAF
>TRBV5-1
ASSSNRDRDGYT
>TRBV7-2
ASSRQRSEQY
>TRBV18
ASSPMLAGSTDTQY
>TRBV20-1
SARGKEANYGYT